These T cell receptor beta chains were read from a single sample in a study of blood T cell repertoires in COVID-19. Libraries were prepared by immunoSEQ multiplex PCR; TCRdb keeps only in-frame clonotypes and omits some of them. The sample has some 190,000 clones, approximately 81% seen once; the top ten hold almost 5%. Specimen: peripheral blood. These receptors all stem from an elderly woman with acute or convalescent COVID-19. CDR3s include the opening cysteine and the closing phenylalanine or tryptophan. A D gene is named only where the DNA matches it firmly. Only some rows state a clone size, as once, few, many or a class for expanded clones.

TRBD2	NA	TRBJ2-5	15	TRBV7-2	TGTGCCAGCAGCTTAACTAGCGGGCTTCAAGAGACCCAGTACTTC	CASSLTSGLQETQYF
TRBD1	NA	TRBJ1-1	12	TRBV19	TGTGCCAGCCAGGGGGCGACTCCGCCAGCTTTCTTT	CASQGATPPAFF
NA	NA	TRBJ1-2	14	TRBV29-1	TGCAGCGGCCTTCTGGGGGCGGATATCGATGGCTACACCTTC	CSGLLGADIDGYTF
NA	NA	TRBJ2-5	14	TRBV7-2	TGTGCCAGCAGCCCGTACCGGGACAAAGAGACCCAGTACTTC	CASSPYRDKETQYF
NA	once	TRBJ1-1	14	TRBV3-1/TRBV3-2	TGTGCCAGCAGCGGCCTGCTATCGGGCACTGAAGCTTTCTTT	CASSGLLSGTEAFF
NA	NA	TRBJ1-2	15	TRBV7-2	TGTGCCAGCAGCCTCAGGGATCCCTTCGGGTATGGCTACACCTTC	CASSLRDPFGYGYTF
TRBD1	once	TRBJ1-1	13	TRBV29-1	TGCAGCGCGGGACAGGGGGTGAACACTGAAGCTTTCTTT	CSAGQGVNTEAFF
NA	NA	TRBJ2-7	12	TRBV6-5	TGTGCCAGCACCGGGAATCAAAACGAGCAGTACTTC	CASTGNQNEQYF
TRBD2	NA	TRBJ2-1	15	TRBV11-3	TGTGCCAGCAGCGTTAGCGGGAGCCGCTACAATGAGCAGTTCTTC	CASSVSGSRYNEQFF
TRBD2	NA	TRBJ2-7	18	TRBV4-3	TGCGCCAGCAGCCAAGAGGTGGCTAGCGGGAGTCCCACCTACGAGCAGTACTTC	CASSQEVASGSPTYEQYF
NA	NA	TRBJ1-1	14	TRBV5-1	TGCGCCAGCAGCTCCGCGGGGGGAAACACTGAAGCTTTCTTT	CASSSAGGNTEAFF
TRBD1	NA	TRBJ2-7	16	TRBV28	TGTGCCAGCACCGCCACTACAGGGGGACGAGTGTACGAGCAGTACTTC	CASTATTGGRVYEQYF
TRBD2	NA	TRBJ2-7	13	TRBV6-6	TGTGCCAGCATGGCTAGCGGGGCCTACGAGCAGTACTTC	CASMASGAYEQYF
NA	once	TRBJ2-7	14	TRBV9	TGTGCCAGCAGCGTAGGGGGACTCGAATACGAGCAGTACTTC	CASSVGGLEYEQYF
NA	NA	TRBJ1-4	14	TRBV7-2	TGTGCCAGCAGCTTAGTGTCAGATAATGAAAAACTGTTTTTT	CASSLVSDNEKLFF
TRBD2	NA	TRBJ2-1	15	TRBV18	TGTGCCAGCTCACCGGGGACTAGCCATGACAATGAGCAGTTCTTC	CASSPGTSHDNEQFF
NA	NA	TRBJ2-7	12	TRBV5-6	TGTGCCAGCAGCTTGAGGCAGGGTAGCTACGAGTTC	CASSLRQGSYEF
TRBD1	NA	TRBJ1-1	14	TRBV5-4	TGTGCCAGCAGCGAGGGACAGGGAACTGCTGAAGCTTTCTTT	CASSEGQGTAEAFF
NA	few	TRBJ2-4	14	TRBV18	TGTGCCAGCTCGTACGACATAGCCAAAAACATTCAGTACTTC	CASSYDIAKNIQYF
TRBD2	NA	TRBJ2-7	19	TRBV4-3	TGCGCCAGCAGCCAAGATTACCCCCCATTCAGCGGGACTGCCTACGAGCAGTACTTC	CASSQDYPPFSGTAYEQYF
NA	NA	TRBJ2-1	13	TRBV12-1	TGTGCCAGCAGCCAGGGGGACTACAATGAGCAGTTCTTC	CASSQGDYNEQFF
NA	NA	TRBJ2-7	16	TRBV5-1	TGCGCCAGCAGCCCCATGCTGGGGGGCGGGGGCTACGAGCAGTACTTC	CASSPMLGGGGYEQYF
TRBD1	NA	TRBJ2-1	15	TRBV9	TGTGCCAGCAGCGTAGGACAGGACAGGGTAGGTGAGCAGTTCTTC	CASSVGQDRVGEQFF
NA	NA	TRBJ1-5	13	TRBV24-1	TGTGCCACTGCAGGACAGTATCATCAGCCCCAGCATTTT	CATAGQYHQPQHF
NA	NA	TRBJ2-3	13	TRBV2	TGTGCCAGCAGTCTGACAGTCACAGATACGCAGTATTTT	CASSLTVTDTQYF
TRBD1	NA	TRBJ1-2	15	TRBV30	TGTGCCTGGAGGGCCCGGGACAGGGGATGGGGTGGCTACACCTTC	CAWRARDRGWGGYTF
NA	NA	TRBJ2-4	13	TRBV3-1/TRBV3-2	TGTGCCAGCAGCCAAGGTCTCGGGTTGGTTCAGTACTTC	CASSQGLGLVQYF
TRBD2	NA	TRBJ2-3	14	TRBV7-9	TGTGCCAGCGTCGTCAGCGGGAGTGCAGATACGCAGTATTTT	CASVVSGSADTQYF
NA	NA	TRBJ1-2	16	TRBV28	TGTGCCAGCAGTTTATCCGGGGTCGGGGGTAACTATGGCTACACCTTC	CASSLSGVGGNYGYTF
NA	NA	TRBJ1-3	17	TRBV2	TGTGCCAGCAGTGAAGAACATCCCGGGGGATCCGGAAACACCATATATTTT	CASSEEHPGGSGNTIYF
TRBD1	NA	TRBJ2-3	17	TRBV5-6	TGTGCCAGCACCCTCCAGACGACCGGGACAGGAGGAGGTACGCAGTATTTT	CASTLQTTGTGGGTQYF
NA	NA	TRBJ1-4	15	TRBV6-1	TGTGCCAGCAGTGAAGCGCGGGACCGGAATGAAAAACTGTTTTTT	CASSEARDRNEKLFF
NA	NA	TRBJ1-5	16	TRBV9	TGTGCCAGCAGCGTAGGGGAGGGATTGAGCAATCAGCCCCAGCATTTT	CASSVGEGLSNQPQHF
TRBD1	once	TRBJ2-1	15	TRBV19	TGTGCCACCACTGCCGGGACAGATTCCTACAATGAGCAGTTCTTC	CATTAGTDSYNEQFF
NA	NA	TRBJ2-7	14	TRBV7-2	TGTGCCAGCAGCCTCAGGACAGCCTACTACGAGCAGTACTTC	CASSLRTAYYEQYF
TRBD1	NA	TRBJ1-5	13	TRBV29-1	TGCAGCGCCCGGGACAGGGGGGATCAGCCCCAGCATTTT	CSARDRGDQPQHF
NA	NA	TRBJ2-3	15	TRBV7-3	TGTGCCAGCAGCTCTGGAGGGGACTTCCCAGATACGCAGTATTTT	CASSSGGDFPDTQYF
NA	NA	TRBJ2-1	15	TRBV11-3	TGTGCCAGCAGCTTAGCGGGAGAGGCGTACAATGAGCAGTTCTTC	CASSLAGEAYNEQFF
NA	NA	TRBJ2-2	15	TRBV4-3	TGCGCCAGCAGCCGACGGGACATGCTCACCGGGGAGCTGTTTTTT	CASSRRDMLTGELFF
NA	NA	TRBJ2-5	13	TRBV27	TGTGCCAGCAGTCAAAGATTGGAGGAGACCCAGTACTTC	CASSQRLEETQYF
NA	NA	TRBJ1-5	16	TRBV19	TGTGCCAGTAGTATTAGTAGCAGACAGTACAATCAGCCCCAGCATTTT	CASSISSRQYNQPQHF
TRBD2	NA	TRBJ2-2	17	TRBV19	TGTGCCAGTAGTATACTAGCGGGAGGAACGAACACCGGGGAGCTGTTTTTT	CASSILAGGTNTGELFF
NA	NA	TRBJ1-5	14	TRBV28	TGTGCCAGCAGTTTGAACCATGGCGGCCAGCCCCAGCATTTT	CASSLNHGGQPQHF
NA	NA	TRBJ2-2	16	TRBV7-9	TGTGCCAGCAGCCCGAGTACGAAGGGGGTCACCGGGGAGCTGTTTTTT	CASSPSTKGVTGELFF
NA	NA	TRBJ1-2	15	TRBV11-2	TGTGCCAGCAGCGCTCGTTCAGACAGGAAGAATGGCTACACCTTC	CASSARSDRKNGYTF
NA	NA	TRBJ1-5	14	TRBV28	TGTGCCAGCAGTTTCCCGTATAGCAATCAGCCCCAGCATTTT	CASSFPYSNQPQHF
TRBD2	NA	TRBJ2-7	15	TRBV5-6	TGTGCCAGCAGCTTGGAGGTAGCGGGAAGGTACGAGCAGTACTTC	CASSLEVAGRYEQYF
NA	NA	TRBJ1-5	13	TRBV30	TGTGCCTGGAACGACAGGCCAAATCAGCCCCAGCATTTT	CAWNDRPNQPQHF
NA	NA	TRBJ1-1	13	TRBV18	TGTGCCAGCTCACAAGGGAGCGACACTGAAGCTTTCTTT	CASSQGSDTEAFF
TRBD1	NA	TRBJ1-1	15	TRBV7-2	TGTGCCAGCAGCCCAGGACAGGGGGGAGGAACTGAAGCTTTCTTT	CASSPGQGGGTEAFF
NA	once	TRBJ2-5	12	TRBV9	TGTGCCAGCAGCCCAAATCAAGAGACCCAGTACTTC	CASSPNQETQYF